This T cell receptor (beta chain) was found in a study of tumor-infiltrating lymphocytes in primary liver carcinoma. Trimming left V 5 bases short and J 4 bases short, with 3 bases between. This CDR3 has 11 residues. Germline lookup yields CDR1 PRHDT and CDR2 FYEKMQ (reference sequence). This clonotype was counted between two and nine times. Without the conserved terminal phenylalanine or tryptophan, this CDR3 likely stems from a read error. The authors made TCR beta cDNA from around 500 ng total RNA with a constant-region primer. It was through three nested multiplex PCR rounds of slightly modified ARM-PCR that TCR beta libraries arose. For around 9 cycles apiece, the opening two PCR rounds ran with TRBV1-TRBV30 forward primers and a C-beta reverse primer. TCRdb re-called the multiplex PCR reads through MiXCR, storing one row per CDR3 protein. The sample comprises approximately 60,000 distinct CDR3 sequences, 55% to 75% of which are singletons, and about 56% rests with the top ten.

Unsorted bulk tissue, roughly 20-33 mg of it, served as the source for co-extraction of RNA and DNA. This receptor was obtained from a man aged 35 to 55 with primary liver carcinoma and hepatitis B virus infection. Sequencing was performed on liver tumor tissue from sampling region 2. Subset noted: tumor region T2, inferior pole. The chain carries TRBV13 and TRBJ2-1; no reliable D call. The CDR3 sequence: CASSTYNEQFL. The CDR3 nucleotides are TGTGCCAGCAGCACGTACAATGAGCAGTTCTTA.